This TCR beta chain emerged from a study of cytotoxic CD8 clonotypes in ibrutinib-treated CLL. Study results and limitations: Progressing and sustained-remission patients had different sampling times. In comparison with age-matched healthy donors, baseline clonality was higher and tracked circulating CD8+ T-cell counts. Ibrutinib response saw clonality rise, and progression saw it return toward baseline.

CDR1 and CDR2 from the germline V gene are MNHEY and SMNVEV (reference sequence). Trimming cost V 3 bases and J 6 bases; bases outside gene matches: 10. The CDR3 has 16 amino acids. Sequencing was designed to attain a depth spanning 1 in 200,000 to 1 in 1 million T cells. Here immunoSEQ multiplex PCR was the method, and the copy in TCRdb shows in-frame clones only, minus some. The data hold more than 75,000 clones, with around 77% observed a single time. A word on this clone: Its antigen remains unidentified.

The clonotype was recovered from a human donor with chronic lymphocytic leukemia. The sample was PBMCs, taken after 24 months of ibrutinib treatment. The chain links TRBV27 to TRBJ2-7; TRBD1 matches at 11 bases. The DNA of the CDR3 is TGTGCCAGCAGTTTTACCCCCGGGACAGGGGGACGCGAGCAGTACTTC. Amino acid sequence: CASSFTPGTGGREQYF.